This entry lists 30 T cell receptor beta chains sequenced from one sample in a study of T cells expressing NK-cell markers. TCRdb reprocessed the 5' RACE reads and stores each CDR3 protein as one record, lacking DNA. Its clone listing holds 500,000 or so distinct CDR3 sequences. The sequenced sample consisted of blood T cells: a sorted CD56 or NKG2C T cell subset, CD4+ or CD8+ T cells, or bulk PBMC T cells (not recorded which). The receptors were gathered from a man aged 18 to 29 in good health.

This sequence joins TRBV10-3 and TRBJ1-1. Germline V gives CDR1 ENHRY, CDR2 SYGVKD. This CDR3 contains 15 residues. This CDR3 reads CAISATGSRNTEAFF.

V and J are TRBV7-8 and TRBJ2-2; TCRdb indicates TRBD2, and absent DNA this call remains unverified. CDR3 length: 16 amino acids. Germline V gene sequence: CDR1 SGHVS, CDR2 FQNEAQ. CDR3 region: CASSPVASGRKGELFF.

CDR3 loop: CACGDSRNTEAFF. The V gene is TRBV30, the J gene TRBJ1-1; the D call of TRBD1 rests on TCRdb alone, since no DNA is present to check it. The CDR3 is made up of 13 amino acids. Germline V gene sequence: CDR1 GTSNPN, CDR2 SVGIG (reference sequence).

The chain has TRBV29-1 and TRBJ2-3; TCRdb's D gene call, TRBD1, goes unchecked for lack of DNA. The CDR3 length is 13 residues. Germline values: CDR1 SQVTM, CDR2 ANQGSEA. The CDR3 region is CSVGGGSTDTQYF.

The chain combines TRBV3-1 with TRBJ2-3; TCRdb outputs TRBD2, but without DNA this stays unchecked. The CDR3 has 17 amino acids. CDR1 is LGHDT, CDR2 YNNKEL, per germline (reference sequence). CDR3 amino acids: CASSQDGLAGSTDTQYF.

J is TRBJ2-1 and V is TRBV6-4; TCRdb returns TRBD2, unconfirmable since there is no DNA. This CDR3 has 18 amino acids. Germline V lookup: CDR1 MRHNA, CDR2 SNTAGT. This CDR3 reads CASSDLAIAGVSYNEQFF.

The rearrangement links TRBV6-1 to TRBJ2-2; the D gene TCRdb calls, TRBD2, cannot be checked with no DNA. This CDR3 region has 14 residues. The V gene's germline CDR1 is MNHNS and CDR2 SASEGT. CDR3: CATSGGNLGGELFF.

This chain connects TRBV20-1 to TRBJ2-7; TCRdb's D gene call, TRBD1, goes unchecked for lack of DNA. Germline CDR1 and CDR2: DFQATT and SNEGSKA (reference sequence). The CDR3 is made up of 13 amino acids. CDR3 protein: CSARGQGPYEQYF.

The V call is TRBV29-1, the J call TRBJ2-1; as DNA is missing, the TRBD2 call by TCRdb cannot be tested. CDR3 length equals 16 residues. Germline assignment: CDR1 SQVTM and CDR2 ANQGSEA. The CDR3 here is CSVETGTSASYNEQFF.

The V call is TRBV29-1, the J call TRBJ1-5. Germline V lookup: CDR1 SQVTM, CDR2 ANQGSEA. The CDR3 length is 12 residues. Here the CDR3 reads CSVRQNNQPQHF. The whole variable domain, remainder taken from reference TRBV29-1 and TRBJ1-5, is SAVISQKPSRDICQRGTSLTIQCQVDSQVTMMFWYRQQPGQSLTLIATANQGSEATYESGFVIDKFPISRPNLTFSTLTVSNMSPEDSSIYLCSVRQNNQPQHFGDGTRLSIL.

J is TRBJ1-3 and V is TRBV20-1; TCRdb's D gene call, TRBD1, goes unchecked for lack of DNA. The CDR3 covers 14 residues. CDR1 is DFQATT, CDR2 SNEGSKA, per germline (reference sequence). The CDR3 sequence is CSAYEQGKGETIYF.

V and J are TRBV6-5 and TRBJ1-2; TCRdb returns TRBD1, unconfirmable since there is no DNA. CDR1 and CDR2 from the germline V gene are MNHEY and SVGAGI. The CDR3 totals 12 residues. The CDR3 is CASSGTGVGYTF.

V is TRBV5-1 and J is TRBJ2-7; TCRdb's D gene call, TRBD1, goes unchecked for lack of DNA. This CDR3 has 14 amino acids. CDR1 SGHRS and CDR2 YFSETQ come from the germline V gene. CDR3 sequence reads: CASSLTGSQGEQYF.

V gene TRBV12-3 or TRBV12-4 combines with J gene TRBJ2-5; absent DNA, TCRdb's TRBD1 call cannot be checked. This CDR3 has 15 residues. This chain's CDR3 is CASHPGQGIQETQYF.

V is TRBV29-1 and J is TRBJ1-5; the TCRdb D gene call, TRBD1, has no DNA to confirm it. The CDR3 is 14 residues long. Germline values: CDR1 SQVTM, CDR2 ANQGSEA. This CDR3 is CSARGLGSNQPQHF.

The V and J genes are TRBV4-3 and TRBJ2-2; TCRdb calls TRBD2, which cannot be checked without DNA. This CDR3 is built from 16 residues. Germline V gene lookup returns CDR1 LGHNA and CDR2 YSLEER. CDR3 region: CASSQGTSGYTGELFF.

The chain carries TRBV30 and TRBJ2-7; TCRdb selects TRBD2, and the lack of DNA leaves this call unchecked. CDR1 is GTSNPN and CDR2 is SVGIG in the germline V gene (reference sequence). This CDR3 is 13 amino acids long. The CDR3 here is CAWKLAGLYEQYF.

The rearrangement uses TRBV27 and TRBJ1-5; TCRdb's assignment of TRBD1 cannot be checked, as there is no DNA. Germline CDR1 and CDR2: MNHEY and SMNVEV (reference sequence). The CDR3 is 15 residues long. CDR3 sequence: CASRPEAGANQPQHF.

This chain uses TRBV10-3 with TRBJ2-3; TCRdb names TRBD2, which stays unverified in the absence of DNA. Germline lookup yields CDR1 ENHRY and CDR2 SYGVKD. The CDR3 totals 15 residues. The CDR3 spells CAISGLAVRTDTQYF.

J is TRBJ2-1 and V is TRBV5-1; without DNA, the TCRdb call of TRBD1 cannot be checked. The CDR3 has 15 residues. CDR1 and CDR2 from the germline V gene are SGHRS and YFSETQ. CDR3 region: CASSFPGHDYNEQFF.

This chain links TRBV9 with TRBJ2-7; TCRdb names TRBD1, which stays unverified in the absence of DNA. The CDR3 length is 15 residues. Per the germline V gene, CDR1 is SGDLS and CDR2 is YYNGEE. CDR3 loop: CASSEGQGVYGEQYF. Filled out from reference TRBV9 and TRBJ2-7, the complete variable domain reads DSGVTQTPKHLITATGQRVTLRCSPRSGDLSVYWYQQSLDQGLQFLIQYYNGEERAKGNILERFSAQQFPDLHSELNLSSLELGDSALYFCASSEGQGVYGEQYFGPGTRLTVT.

The V call is TRBV24-1, the J call TRBJ2-1; TCRdb indicates TRBD2, and absent DNA this call remains unverified. Germline CDR1 reads KGHDR; CDR2 reads SFDVKD. The CDR3 contains 13 residues. The CDR3 region is CATSDFRSGEQFF.

The rearrangement joins TRBV24-1 to TRBJ2-1; no DNA is available, so the TRBD2 call from TCRdb remains unchecked. CDR1 is KGHDR and CDR2 is SFDVKD in the germline V gene. This CDR3 comprises 16 residues. CDR3 residues: CATSDLSSGRRNEQFF.

The V call is TRBV5-5, the J call TRBJ2-5. The CDR3 sequence is 16 residues long. Per the germline V gene, CDR1 is SGHKS and CDR2 is YYEKEE (reference sequence). The CDR3: CASSLVGDPYQETQYF. Complete variable domain (other parts from reference TRBV5-5 and TRBJ2-5): DAGVTQSPTHLIKTRGQQVTLRCSPISGHKSVSWYQQVLGQGPQFIFQYYEKEERGRGNFPDRFSARQFPNYSSELNVNALLLGDSALYLCASSLVGDPYQETQYFGPGTRLLVL.

The rearrangement joins TRBV7-2 to TRBJ2-2. This CDR3 has 15 amino acids. Per germline, CDR1 SGHTA and CDR2 FQGNSA. This chain's CDR3 is CASSLDGRITGELFF.

This sequence joins TRBV5-1 and TRBJ2-3; the D gene TCRdb calls, TRBD2, cannot be checked with no DNA. This CDR3 has 15 residues. Germline CDR1 is SGHRS and CDR2 is YFSETQ. The CDR3: CASSQTSGNTDTQYF. Based on the CDR3 plus reference TRBV5-1 and TRBJ2-3, the full variable domain is KAGVTQTPRYLIKTRGQQVTLSCSPISGHRSVSWYQQTPGQGLQFLFEYFSETQRNKGNFPGRFSGRQFSNSRSEMNVSTLELGDSALYLCASSQTSGNTDTQYFGPGTRLTVL.

This rearrangement joins TRBV7-6 to TRBJ2-1; the D gene TCRdb calls, TRBD1, cannot be checked with no DNA. CDR3 length: 17 amino acids. Germline CDR1 reads SGHVS; CDR2 reads FNYEAQ. This CDR3 is CASSYRDRGSSYNEQFF.

This chain uses TRBV10-3 with TRBJ1-2; absent DNA, TCRdb's TRBD1 call cannot be checked. The CDR3 spans 14 residues. Germline CDR1 ENHRY, CDR2 SYGVKD. The CDR3 sequence is CAISESWIQGGYTF.

The chain carries TRBV7-9 and TRBJ1-1; TCRdb picks TRBD1, but there is no DNA to check that call. The CDR3 runs 15 residues. Germline CDR1 SEHNR, CDR2 FQNEAQ (reference sequence). The CDR3 protein is CASSRGGKGYTEAFF.

This sequence joins TRBV4-3 and TRBJ1-2; checking the TCRdb D call of TRBD1 is not possible without DNA. This CDR3 has 17 residues. Germline V gene data show CDR1 as LGHNA and CDR2 as YSLEER. CDR3 residues: CASSQDWHGAGGDGYTF.